This TCR beta chain was recorded in a study of cytomegalovirus exposure and HLA in healthy donors. Note on this clone: Its antigen is unidentified.

Study observations and caveats: A later analysis linked a missense variant in DCLRE1C to the trimming of TCR beta V and J genes.

The PCR contained 60 Vbeta and 13 Jbeta primers. TCRdb's table, derived via immunoSEQ multiplex PCR, lists solely in-frame clones and lacks some. Of tens of thousands of clones listed, around three quarters are singletons. This receptor was taken from a male donor in good health and CMV-seronegative. Sample: PBMCs.

The CDR3 region is CASSLRGQGAPYEQYF. The CDR3 DNA reads as TGTGCCAGCTCACTTAGGGGACAGGGTGCGCCCTACGAGCAGTACTTC. The V call is TRBV18, the J call TRBJ2-7; 9 nucleotides line up with TRBD1. This CDR3 region has 16 residues. V gave up 4 bases and J gave up 2 bases; unmatched junction bases: 9. The germline CDR1 and CDR2 sequences are KGHSH and LQKENI.